What follows is one T cell receptor beta chain and its context. This CDR3 spans 13 amino acids. Germline CDR1 and CDR2: LGHDT and YNNKEL (reference sequence). V was pared by 5 bases and J by 1 base, with 8 bases between. This record comes from a study of blood T cell repertoires in COVID-19. Study-wide background: The study drew acute and convalescent COVID-19 samples from the United States, Italy and Spain. Nucleic acid was either cDNA or gDNA, and it came from T cells, B-cell-depleted T cells, or PBMCs.

In the study's own analysis: Amplifying reference gene primers gave estimates of nucleated cell counts. Produced via immunoSEQ multiplex PCR; TCRdb's table is partial and in-frame only. V and J calls and clone size are as listed in that table; D and trimming were resolved from the DNA. The sample contains 60,000 to 65,000 clones, under 85% of which appear only once. Input material: peripheral blood. V and J are TRBV3-1 (or the pseudogene TRBV3-2) and TRBJ1-1; D might be TRBD1 (5 bases). The clonotype originates from a woman at least 80 years old with active or convalescent COVID-19. The CDR3 region has the DNA TGTGCCAGCAGCTTCGGACAGAACACTGAAGCTTTCTTT. Translating it yields CASSFGQNTEAFF.